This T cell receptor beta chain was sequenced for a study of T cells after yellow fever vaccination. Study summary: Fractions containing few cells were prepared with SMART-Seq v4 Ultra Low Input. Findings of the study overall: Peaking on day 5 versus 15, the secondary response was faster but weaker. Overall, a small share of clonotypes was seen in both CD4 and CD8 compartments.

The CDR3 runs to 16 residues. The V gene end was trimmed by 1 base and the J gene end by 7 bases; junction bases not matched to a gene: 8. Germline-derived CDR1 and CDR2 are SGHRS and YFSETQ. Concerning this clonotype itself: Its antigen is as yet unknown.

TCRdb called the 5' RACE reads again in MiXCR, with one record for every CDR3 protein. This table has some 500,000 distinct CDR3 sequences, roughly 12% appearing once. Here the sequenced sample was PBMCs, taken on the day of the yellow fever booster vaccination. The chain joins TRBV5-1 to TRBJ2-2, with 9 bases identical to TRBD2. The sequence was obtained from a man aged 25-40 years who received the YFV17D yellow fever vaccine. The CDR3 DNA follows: TGCGCCAGCAGCTTGCGGAGCGCGGGAGGGAACGGGGAGCTGTTTTTT. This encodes CASSLRSAGGNGELFF.